This T cell receptor (beta chain) was retrieved from a study of tumor-infiltrating lymphocytes in localized non-small cell lung cancer. Study in general: The cohort mixed smokers and never-smokers, several histologies, and some post-neoadjuvant-chemotherapy samples. Resected tumor was paired with non-adjacent uninvolved lung from the same patient. Study results and caveats: Not all patients were TCR sequenced, owing to tissue quantity.

With V trimmed by 0 bases and J by 7 bases, 1 base remained unmatched. Per germline, CDR1 SGHNT and CDR2 YYREEE (reference sequence). The CDR3 contains 13 residues. Sequencing used immunoSEQ multiplex PCR; TCRdb keeps in-frame clones, though not all of them. The table has roughly 7,200 clones, 60% to 80% seen once. With regard to this clone: The antigen remains undetermined.

The TCR was taken from a human donor with non-small cell lung cancer. J is TRBJ2-1 and V is TRBV5-4, with 7 bases matching TRBD2. The sample taken for sequencing was uninvolved lung tissue not adjacent to the tumor. The CDR3 loop reads CASSLGLANEQFF. The DNA of the CDR3 is TGTGCCAGCAGCTTGGGACTAGCTAATGAGCAGTTCTTC.